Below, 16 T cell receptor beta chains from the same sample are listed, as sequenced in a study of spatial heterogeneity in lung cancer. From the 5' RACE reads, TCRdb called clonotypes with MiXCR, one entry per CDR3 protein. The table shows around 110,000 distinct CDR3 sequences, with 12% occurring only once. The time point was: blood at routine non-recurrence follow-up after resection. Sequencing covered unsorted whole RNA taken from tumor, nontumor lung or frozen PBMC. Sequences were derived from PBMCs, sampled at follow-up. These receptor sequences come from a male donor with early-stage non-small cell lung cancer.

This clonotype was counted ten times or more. This CDR3 reads CASSLEGAAKNIQYF. DNA for the CDR3: TGTGCCAGCAGCTTAGAAGGAGCGGCCAAAAACATTCAGTACTTC. V is TRBV11-2 and J is TRBJ2-4; D uncertain. CDR1 SGHAT and CDR2 FQNNGV come from the germline V gene. The CDR3 is 15 amino acids. With 0 bases removed from V and 1 base from J, the gap between germline ends came to 7 bases. The full variable domain, completed using reference TRBV11-2 and TRBJ2-4, is EAGVAQSPRYKIIEKRQSVAFWCNPISGHATLYWYQQILGQGPKLLIQFQNNGVVDDSQLPKDRFSAERLKGVDSTLKIQPAKLEDSAVYLCASSLEGAAKNIQYFGAGTRLSVL.

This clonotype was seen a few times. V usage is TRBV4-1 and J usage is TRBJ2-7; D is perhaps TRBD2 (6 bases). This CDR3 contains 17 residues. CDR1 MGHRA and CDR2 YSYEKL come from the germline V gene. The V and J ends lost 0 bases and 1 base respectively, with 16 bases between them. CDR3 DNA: TGCGCCAGCAGCCAAGAAGAATGGGGAAGCGGGTCCTACGAGCAGTACTTC. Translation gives CASSQEEWGSGSYEQYF.

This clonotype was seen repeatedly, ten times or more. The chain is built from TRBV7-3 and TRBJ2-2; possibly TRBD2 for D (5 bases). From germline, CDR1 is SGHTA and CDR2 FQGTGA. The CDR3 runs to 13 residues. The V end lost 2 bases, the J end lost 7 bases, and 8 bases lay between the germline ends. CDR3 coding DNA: TGTGCCAGCAGCTTAGAAGAGGGCGGGGAGCTGTTTTTT. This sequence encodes CASSLEEGGELFF.

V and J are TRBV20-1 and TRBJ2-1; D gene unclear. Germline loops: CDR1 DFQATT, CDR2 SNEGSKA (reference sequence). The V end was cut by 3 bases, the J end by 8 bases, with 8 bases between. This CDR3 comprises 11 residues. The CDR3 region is CSASPWDEQFF. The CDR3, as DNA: TGCAGTGCTAGCCCCTGGGATGAGCAGTTCTTC.

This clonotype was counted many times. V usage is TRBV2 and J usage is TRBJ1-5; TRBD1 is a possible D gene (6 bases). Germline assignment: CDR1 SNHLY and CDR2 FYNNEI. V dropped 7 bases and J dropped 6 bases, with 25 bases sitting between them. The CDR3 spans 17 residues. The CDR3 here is CASTMFPGQKRVQPQHF. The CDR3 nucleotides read TGTGCCAGCACCATGTTCCCGGGACAAAAAAGAGTTCAGCCCCAGCATTTT.

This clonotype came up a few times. The CDR3, as DNA: TGTGCCAGCAGTTTAAAGGTGAACACTGAAGCTTTCTTT. Its translation is CASSLKVNTEAFF. This chain links TRBV28 with TRBJ1-1; D is unclear. The CDR3 contains 13 residues. CDR1 MDHEN and CDR2 SYDVKM come from the germline V gene. Trimming removed 2 bases from V and 0 bases from J, with 4 bases in between. The variable domain in full, completed from reference TRBV28 and TRBJ1-1, reads DVKVTQSSRYLVKRTGEKVFLECVQDMDHENMFWYRQDPGLGLRLIYFSYDVKMKEKGDIPEGYSVSREKKERFSLILESASTNQTSMYLCASSLKVNTEAFFGQGTRLTVV.

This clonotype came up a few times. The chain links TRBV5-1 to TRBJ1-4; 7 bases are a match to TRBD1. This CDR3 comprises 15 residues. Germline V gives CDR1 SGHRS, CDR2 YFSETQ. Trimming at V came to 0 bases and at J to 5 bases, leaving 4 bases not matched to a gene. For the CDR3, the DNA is TGCGCCAGCAGCTTGGGGAAGGGGGCCAATGAAAAACTGTTTTTT. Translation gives CASSLGKGANEKLFF. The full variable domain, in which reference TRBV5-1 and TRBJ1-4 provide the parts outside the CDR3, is KAGVTQTPRYLIKTRGQQVTLSCSPISGHRSVSWYQQTPGQGLQFLFEYFSETQRNKGNFPGRFSGRQFSNSRSEMNVSTLELGDSALYLCASSLGKGANEKLFFGSGTQLSVL.

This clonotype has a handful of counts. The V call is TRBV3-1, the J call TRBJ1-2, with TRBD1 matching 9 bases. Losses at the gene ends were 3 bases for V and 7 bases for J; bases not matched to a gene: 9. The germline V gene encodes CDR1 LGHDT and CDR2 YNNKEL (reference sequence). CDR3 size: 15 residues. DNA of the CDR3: TGTGCCAGCAGCCAGGATACAGGGGGCGCGGGTGGCTACACCTTC. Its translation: CASSQDTGGAGGYTF.

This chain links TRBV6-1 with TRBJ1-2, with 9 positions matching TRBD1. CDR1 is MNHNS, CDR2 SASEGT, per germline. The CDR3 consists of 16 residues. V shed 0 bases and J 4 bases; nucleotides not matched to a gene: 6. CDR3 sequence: CASSEALQGASYGYTF. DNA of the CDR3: TGTGCCAGCAGTGAAGCGCTACAGGGGGCGAGCTATGGCTACACCTTC.

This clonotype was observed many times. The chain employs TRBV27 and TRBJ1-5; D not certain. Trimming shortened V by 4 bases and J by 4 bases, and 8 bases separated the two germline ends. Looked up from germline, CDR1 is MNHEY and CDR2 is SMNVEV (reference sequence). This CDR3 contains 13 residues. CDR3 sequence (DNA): TGTGCCAGCAGTTCGACGGAAAATCAGCCCCAGCATTTT. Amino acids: CASSSTENQPQHF.

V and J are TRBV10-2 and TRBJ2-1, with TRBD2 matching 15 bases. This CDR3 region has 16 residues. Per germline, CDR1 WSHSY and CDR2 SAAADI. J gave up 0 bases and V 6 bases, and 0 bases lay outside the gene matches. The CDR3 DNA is TGCGCCAGCAGGGGACTAGCGGGGGGCTCCTACAATGAGCAGTTCTTC. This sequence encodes CASRGLAGGSYNEQFF.

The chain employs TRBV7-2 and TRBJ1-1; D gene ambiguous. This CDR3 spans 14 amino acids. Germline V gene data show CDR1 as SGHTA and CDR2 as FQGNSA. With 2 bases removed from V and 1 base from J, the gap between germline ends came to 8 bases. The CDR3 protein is CASSLRLQNTEAFF. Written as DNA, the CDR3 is TGTGCCAGCAGCTTAAGACTCCAGAACACTGAAGCTTTCTTT.

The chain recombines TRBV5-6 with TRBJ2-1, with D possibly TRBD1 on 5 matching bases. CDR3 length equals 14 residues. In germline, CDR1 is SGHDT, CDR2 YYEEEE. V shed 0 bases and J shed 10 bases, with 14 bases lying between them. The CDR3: CASSLGGGSREQFF. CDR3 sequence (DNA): TGTGCCAGCAGCTTGGGGGGCGGCTCCAGGGAGCAGTTCTTC.

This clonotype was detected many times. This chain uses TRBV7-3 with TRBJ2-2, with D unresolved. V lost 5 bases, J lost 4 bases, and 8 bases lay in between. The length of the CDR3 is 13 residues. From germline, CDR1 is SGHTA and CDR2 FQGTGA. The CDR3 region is CASSPEPTGELFF. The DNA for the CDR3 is TGTGCCAGCAGCCCCGAACCCACCGGGGAGCTGTTTTTT.

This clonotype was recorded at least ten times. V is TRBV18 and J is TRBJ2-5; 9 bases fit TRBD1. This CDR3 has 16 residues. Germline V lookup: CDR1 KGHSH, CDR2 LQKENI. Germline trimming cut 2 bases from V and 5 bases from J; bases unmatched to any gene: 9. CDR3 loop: CASSPTGGPGLETQYF. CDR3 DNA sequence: TGTGCCAGCTCACCAACAGGGGGCCCCGGTCTCGAGACCCAGTACTTC. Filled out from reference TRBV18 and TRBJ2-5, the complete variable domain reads NAGVMQNPRHLVRRRGQEARLRCSPMKGHSHVYWYRQLPEEGLKFMVYLQKENIIDESGMPKERFSAEFPKEGPSILRIQQVVRGDSAAYFCASSPTGGPGLETQYFGPGTRLLVL.

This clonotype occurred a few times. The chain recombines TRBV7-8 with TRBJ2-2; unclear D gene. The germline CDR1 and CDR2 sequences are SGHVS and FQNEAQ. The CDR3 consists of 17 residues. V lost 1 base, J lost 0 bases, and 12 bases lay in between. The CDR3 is CASSLVRAISNTGELFF. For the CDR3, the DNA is TGTGCCAGCAGCTTAGTCCGGGCCATCTCGAACACCGGGGAGCTGTTTTTT. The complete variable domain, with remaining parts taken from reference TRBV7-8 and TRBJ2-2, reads GAGVSQSPRYKVAKRGQDVALRCDPISGHVSLFWYQQALGQGPEFLTYFQNEAQLDKSGLPSDRFFAERPEGSVSTLKIQRTQQEDSAVYLCASSLVRAISNTGELFFGEGSRLTVL.